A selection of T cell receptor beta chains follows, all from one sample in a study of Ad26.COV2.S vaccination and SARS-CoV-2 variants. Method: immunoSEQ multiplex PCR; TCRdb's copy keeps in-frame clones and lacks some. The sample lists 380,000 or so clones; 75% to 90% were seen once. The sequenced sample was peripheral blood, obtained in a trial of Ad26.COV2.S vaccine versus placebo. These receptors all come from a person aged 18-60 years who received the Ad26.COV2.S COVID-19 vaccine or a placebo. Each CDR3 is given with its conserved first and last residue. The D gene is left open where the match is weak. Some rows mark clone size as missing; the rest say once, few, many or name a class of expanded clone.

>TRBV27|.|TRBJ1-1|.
TGTGCCAGCAGTAGCACCAGACGAAGCACTGAAGCTTTCTTT
CASSSTRRSTEAFF
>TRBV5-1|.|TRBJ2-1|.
TGCGCCAGCAGCCCGGACACTTACAATGAGCAGTTCTTC
CASSPDTYNEQFF
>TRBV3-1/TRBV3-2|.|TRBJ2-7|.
TGTGCCAGCAGCCAACGGGGCATCTCCTACGAGCAGTACTTC
CASSQRGISYEQYF
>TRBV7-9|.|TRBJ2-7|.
TGTGCCAGCAGCCGGGGACTCGTTAGCTACGAGCAGTACTTC
CASSRGLVSYEQYF
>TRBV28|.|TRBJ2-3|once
TGTGCCAGCAGCCGGGACGGGGGCGAGGGCACAGATACGCAGTATTTT
CASSRDGGEGTDTQYF
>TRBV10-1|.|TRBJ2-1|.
TGCGCCAGCAGTGTCGGTTTCTACAATGAGCAGTTCTTC
CASSVGFYNEQFF
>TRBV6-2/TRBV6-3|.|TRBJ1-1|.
TGTGCCAGCAGTTACGCGGTTGGTGAAGCTTTCTTT
CASSYAVGEAFF
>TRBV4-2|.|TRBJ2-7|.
TGTGCCAGCAGCCAAGGGGCCAGCGCGGGCTCCTACGAGCAGTACTTC
CASSQGASAGSYEQYF
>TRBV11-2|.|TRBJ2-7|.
TGTGCCAGCAGCTTGGTCGGGGGTCGATGGGAGCAGTACTTC
CASSLVGGRWEQYF
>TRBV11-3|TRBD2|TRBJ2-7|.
TGTGCCAGCAGCTTAGGTCGAGCGGGGGAGCAGTACTTC
CASSLGRAGEQYF
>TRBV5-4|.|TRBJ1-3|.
TGTGCCAGCAGCACTCAGGGCTCTGGAAACACCATATATTTT
CASSTQGSGNTIYF
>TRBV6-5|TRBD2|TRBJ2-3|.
TGTGCCAGCAGTTCTGGGACTAGCGGGACCACAGATACGCAGTATTTT
CASSSGTSGTTDTQYF
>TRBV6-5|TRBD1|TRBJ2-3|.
TGTGCCAGCAGGATGGGACAGGGGATCACAGATACGCAGTATTTT
CASRMGQGITDTQYF
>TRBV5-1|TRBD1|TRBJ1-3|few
TGCGCCAGCAGCTGGGGGACAGGGAGGGCTGGAAACACCATATATTTT
CASSWGTGRAGNTIYF
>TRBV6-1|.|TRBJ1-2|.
TGTGCCAGCAGTGAATCGCAGACAGGCGGTGGCTACACCTTC
CASSESQTGGGYTF
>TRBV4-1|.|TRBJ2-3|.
TGCGCCAGCAGCCAAGAGGGCCCAGATACGCAGTATTTT
CASSQEGPDTQYF
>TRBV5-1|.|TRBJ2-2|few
TGCGCCAGCAGCCGGTCGGGGGGCGAGGACACCGGGGAGCTGTTTTTT
CASSRSGGEDTGELFF
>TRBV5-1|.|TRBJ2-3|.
TGCGCCAGCAGCTTGGCCGCGAGGGAAGATACGCAGTATTTT
CASSLAAREDTQYF
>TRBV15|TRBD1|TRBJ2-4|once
TGTGCCACCAGCAGAGGGGCGGCCAGGACAGGGGGCGCAGGGGCCAAAAACATTCAGTACTTC
CATSRGAARTGGAGAKNIQYF
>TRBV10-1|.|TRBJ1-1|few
TGCGCCAGCAAGGACGGCACTGAAGCTTTCTTT
CASKDGTEAFF
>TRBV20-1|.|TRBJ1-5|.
TGCAGTGCTAGTCCCGACGGGGGCGGCCAGCCCCAGCATTTT
CSASPDGGGQPQHF
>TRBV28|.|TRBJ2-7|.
TGTGCCAGCAGTGGCCCGAGACCAAGCTACGAGCAGTACTTC
CASSGPRPSYEQYF
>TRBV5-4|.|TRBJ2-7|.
TGTGCCAGCAGCTTGTCCGTTATCTCCTACGAGCAGTACTTC
CASSLSVISYEQYF
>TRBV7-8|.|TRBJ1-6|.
TGTGCCAGCAGCTTAGTGTTTCTCGACCACCCCCTCCACTTT
CASSLVFLDHPLHF
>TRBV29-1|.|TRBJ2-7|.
TGCAGCGTAAAGACAGTAACCTCCTACGAGCAGTACTTC
CSVKTVTSYEQYF
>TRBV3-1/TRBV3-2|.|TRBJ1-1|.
TGTGCCAGCAGCCAAGGCAGTGAAGCTTTCTTT
CASSQGSEAFF
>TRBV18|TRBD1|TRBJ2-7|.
TGTGCCAGCTCCCCATCGGGACAGGGCTACGAGCAGTACTTC
CASSPSGQGYEQYF
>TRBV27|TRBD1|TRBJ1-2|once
TGTGCCAGCAGTTTCAAAGACAGGGGCTATTATGGCTACACCTTC
CASSFKDRGYYGYTF
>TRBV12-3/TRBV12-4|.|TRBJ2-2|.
TGTGCCAGCAGCCGGGGGCCCGGGGAGCTGTTTTTT
CASSRGPGELFF
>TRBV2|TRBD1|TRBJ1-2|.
TGTGCCAGCAGCGGGGACAGTTATGGCTACACCTTC
CASSGDSYGYTF
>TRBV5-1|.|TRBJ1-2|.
TGCGCCAGCAGCCCGGACAGAGTTTATGGCTACACCTTC
CASSPDRVYGYTF
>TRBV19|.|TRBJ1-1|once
.
CASSSGPAFNTEAFF
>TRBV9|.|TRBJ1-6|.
TGTGCCAGCAGCGTAGGAGGGGCCAATTCACCCCTCCACTTT
CASSVGGANSPLHF
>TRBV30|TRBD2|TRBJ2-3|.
TGTGCCTGGAGTTCGAGGGCTAGCGGGTGGACAGATACGCAGTATTTT
CAWSSRASGWTDTQYF
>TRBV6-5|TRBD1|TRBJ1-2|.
TGTGCCAGCACTACAGGGGGCAACTATGGCTACACCTTC
CASTTGGNYGYTF
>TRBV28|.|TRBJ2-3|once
TGTGCCAGCAGTTTATCCCTCGGTACGCAGTATTTT
CASSLSLGTQYF
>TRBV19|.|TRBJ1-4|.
TGTGCCAGTAGTCGCCTCCCTAATGAAAAACTGTTTTTT
CASSRLPNEKLFF
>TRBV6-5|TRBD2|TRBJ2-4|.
TGTGCCAGCCTGACTCCTAGCGGTAAGGGCATTCAGTACTTC
CASLTPSGKGIQYF
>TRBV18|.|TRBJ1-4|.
TGTGCCAGCTCACCACAGGTCGGGGGTAATGAAAAACTGTTTTTT
CASSPQVGGNEKLFF
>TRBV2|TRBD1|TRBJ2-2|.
TGTGCCAGCATCCGCGGGGTTACAGGGGGAAACACCGGGGAGCTGTTTTTT
CASIRGVTGGNTGELFF
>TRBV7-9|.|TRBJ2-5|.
TGTGCCAGCAGCTTATACGCAGGGACGGAGCGGGAGACCCAGTACTTC
CASSLYAGTERETQYF
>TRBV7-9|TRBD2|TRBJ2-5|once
TGTGCCAGCAGCGTAGCCTCGGCGCGGGGGGGCTTGAAGACCCAGTACTTC
CASSVASARGGLKTQYF
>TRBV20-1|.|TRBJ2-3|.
TGCAGTGCTAGTCAATCTCGAGGCGTTAAGTTCGGCACAGATACGCAGTATTTT
CSASQSRGVKFGTDTQYF
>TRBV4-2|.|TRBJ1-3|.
TGTGCCAGCAGCCAAGATCGGCGGAGCTCTGGAAACACCATATATTTT
CASSQDRRSSGNTIYF
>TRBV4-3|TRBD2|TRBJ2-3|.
TGCGCCAGCAGCCAAACAGCGGGGGGGTACACAGATACGCAGTATTTT
CASSQTAGGYTDTQYF
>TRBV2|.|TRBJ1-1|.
TGTGCCAGCCCTTTGGGGGGACTCATGAACACTGAAGCTTTCTTT
CASPLGGLMNTEAFF
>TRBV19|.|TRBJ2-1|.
TGTGCCAGTAGTATTTCGGGGAGCTCCTACAATGAGCAGTTCTTC
CASSISGSSYNEQFF